These 25 T cell receptor beta chains share one sample of origin, sequenced in a study of blood T cell repertoires in COVID-19. Libraries were prepared by immunoSEQ multiplex PCR; TCRdb keeps only in-frame clonotypes and omits some of them. The table has about 43,000 clones, approximately 86% seen once; the top ten hold around 9.1%. The sample taken for sequencing was peripheral blood. The receptors stem from a woman aged 80 or over with active COVID-19.

The chain joins TRBV5-6 to TRBJ1-1; possible D gene TRBD1, 6 bases. The CDR3 spans 15 residues. The V end was cut by 3 bases, the J end by 0 bases, with 12 bases between. The germline CDR1 and CDR2 sequences are SGHDT and YYEEEE. This CDR3 is CASSSIDRLNTEAFF. In DNA, the CDR3 is TGTGCCAGCAGCTCGATCGACAGGTTGAACACTGAAGCTTTCTTT. Based on the CDR3 plus reference TRBV5-6 and TRBJ1-1, the full variable domain is DAGVTQSPTHLIKTRGQQVTLRCSPKSGHDTVSWYQQALGQGPQFIFQYYEEEERQRGNFPDRFSGHQFPNYSSELNVNALLLGDSALYLCASSSIDRLNTEAFFGQGTRLTVV.

The V gene is TRBV7-2, the J gene TRBJ1-5; D ambiguous. The ends were cut back, 0 bases at V and 8 bases at J, with 11 bases in the middle. The CDR3 is 14 amino acids. Germline-derived CDR1 and CDR2 are SGHTA and FQGNSA. The CDR3 region is CASSLAGPREPQHF. CDR3 DNA: TGTGCCAGCAGCTTAGCCGGGCCGAGGGAGCCCCAGCATTTT.

V gene TRBV28 combines with J gene TRBJ2-1, with a tentative D call TRBD1 (6 bases). The CDR3 contains 13 residues. The V gene's germline CDR1 is MDHEN and CDR2 SYDVKM. V shed 2 bases and J shed 5 bases, with 7 bases lying between them. In DNA form, the CDR3 reads TGTGCCAGCAGTTTAGGGGGCCACAATGAGCAGTTCTTC. Its protein product is CASSLGGHNEQFF.

The genes are TRBV6-2 or TRBV6-3 and TRBJ2-2; 8 nucleotides agree with TRBD1. After removal of 4 bases from V and 6 bases from J, the junction contained 4 bases not matched to a gene. Germline V gives CDR1 MNHEY, CDR2 SVGEGT. The CDR3 runs 14 residues. CDR3 coding DNA: TGTGCCAGCAGTTCCCCAGGGGGCTCCGGGGAGCTGTTTTTT. Its translation: CASSSPGGSGELFF.

The chain is built from TRBV4-1 and TRBJ2-1; a weak D match, TRBD2 (6 bases). V lost 0 bases to trimming and J lost 4 bases, with 16 bases between them. This CDR3 is built from 17 residues. Germline lookup yields CDR1 MGHRA and CDR2 YSYEKL. In nucleotides, the CDR3 is TGCGCCAGCAGCCAAGATGGGGCGGGGACCGTGTACAATGAGCAGTTCTTC. Amino acids: CASSQDGAGTVYNEQFF.

CDR3 DNA sequence: TGTGCCAGTAGTATAGAATCCACAGTGGGGGGAGAGACCCAGTACTTC. Translation: CASSIESTVGGETQYF. This chain links TRBV19 with TRBJ2-5, with D perhaps matching TRBD2 (6 bases). V was cut by 0 bases and J by 4 bases, with 15 bases left in between. The CDR3 has 16 residues. CDR1 and CDR2 (germline): LNHDA, SQIVND (reference sequence).

The rearrangement joins TRBV6-5 to TRBJ2-7, with TRBD1 identical over 7 bases. The germline CDR1 and CDR2 sequences are MNHEY and SVGAGI. The CDR3 has 14 amino acids. The J segment lost 4 bases and the V segment lost 3 bases, leaving 6 bases of the junction unmatched. The CDR3 DNA is TGTGCCAGCAGTTATACAGGGGAGAGGTACGAGCAGTACTTC. Protein sequence: CASSYTGERYEQYF.

The rearrangement links TRBV10-1 to TRBJ2-3; a possible D gene is TRBD1 (5 bases). The CDR3 is made up of 13 amino acids. The germline V and J ends were trimmed by 8 bases and 0 bases, with 9 bases remaining between them. CDR1 WNHNN and CDR2 SYGVQD come from the germline V gene (reference sequence). The CDR3 nucleotides are TGCGCCAGCCCTCAGGGTAGCACAGATACGCAGTATTTT. Translation: CASPQGSTDTQYF.

V and J are TRBV30 and TRBJ2-7; 7 nucleotides line up with TRBD1. The CDR3 runs 13 residues. Germline assignment: CDR1 GTSNPN and CDR2 SVGIG (reference sequence). The V gene end was trimmed by 3 bases and the J gene end by 3 bases; junction bases not matched to a gene: 5. The CDR3 bases are TGTGCCTGGAGGGGCGCAGGGGGCTACGAGCAGTACTTC. It is translated as CAWRGAGGYEQYF.

The genes are TRBV2 and TRBJ2-7, with no clear D. The CDR3 is 13 amino acids. V lost 1 base, J lost 3 bases, and 7 bases lay in between. Germline lookup yields CDR1 SNHLY and CDR2 FYNNEI. The CDR3 region is CASSEVPFYEQYF. The CDR3, as DNA: TGTGCCAGCAGTGAAGTTCCTTTCTACGAGCAGTACTTC.

The J gene is TRBJ2-5, the V gene TRBV2, with D possibly TRBD2 on 6 matching bases. Trimming cost V 8 bases and J 7 bases, with 23 bases left between them. There are 15 residues in the CDR3. Per the germline V gene, CDR1 is SNHLY and CDR2 is FYNNEI. Here the CDR3 reads CASGRQGALGGTQYF. CDR3 nucleotide sequence: TGTGCCAGCGGTCGGCAGGGAGCGTTGGGGGGGACCCAGTACTTC. The full variable domain, completed using reference TRBV2 and TRBJ2-5, is EPEVTQTPSHQVTQMGQEVILRCVPISNHLYFYWYRQILGQKVEFLVSFYNNEISEKSEIFDDQFSVERPDGSNFTLKIRSTKLEDSAMYFCASGRQGALGGTQYFGPGTRLLVL.

This chain links TRBV7-2 with TRBJ2-7, with unresolved D. The CDR3 has 15 residues. In germline, CDR1 is SGHTA, CDR2 FQGNSA. The V and J ends lost 5 bases and 2 bases respectively, with 16 bases between them. Here the CDR3 reads CASSPDGGRAYEQYF. CDR3 bases: TGTGCCAGCAGCCCTGACGGCGGCCGCGCCTACGAGCAGTACTTC.

The rearrangement joins TRBV5-4 to TRBJ1-2, with D perhaps TRBD1 (6 bases). This CDR3 is 15 amino acids long. CDR1 SGHNT and CDR2 YYREEE come from the germline V gene (reference sequence). V was trimmed by 4 bases and J by 6 bases, leaving 19 bases between them. CDR3 amino acids: CASSKSIQGVDGYTF. CDR3 sequence (DNA): TGTGCCAGCAGCAAGTCGATACAGGGAGTAGATGGCTACACCTTC.

V usage is TRBV7-8 and J usage is TRBJ2-1, with 7 positions matching TRBD2. Germline assignment: CDR1 SGHVS and CDR2 FQNEAQ. The CDR3 runs to 15 residues. The ends lost 4 bases at V and 6 bases at J; junction bases unmatched: 9. In DNA, the CDR3 is TGTGCCAGCAGCTACGCCGGGGGGACCTTCAATGAGCAGTTCTTC. Protein sequence: CASSYAGGTFNEQFF.

The rearrangement links TRBV6-6 to TRBJ2-3, with unresolved D. This CDR3 has 13 residues. In germline, CDR1 is MNHNY, CDR2 SVGAGI (reference sequence). V shed 0 bases and J shed 2 bases, with 3 bases lying between them. The CDR3 region has the DNA TGTGCCAGCAGTTACTCCAACACAGATACGCAGTATTTT. Translating gives CASSYSNTDTQYF.

The chain is built from TRBV15 and TRBJ1-5; TRBD1 aligns across 7 bases. Germline V CDR1 and CDR2: LNHNV, YYDKDF (reference sequence). CDR3 length: 18 residues. J lost 0 bases, V lost 1 base, and 9 bases had no gene match. This CDR3 reads CATSRGGVGQLSNQPQHF. The CDR3 DNA follows: TGTGCCACCAGCAGAGGAGGGGTGGGACAGCTTAGCAATCAGCCCCAGCATTTT.

This clone was seen a few times. The chain links TRBV5-6 to TRBJ2-1; no definite D call. The V and J ends lost 0 bases and 2 bases respectively, with 9 bases between them. The CDR3 runs to 15 residues. CDR1 SGHDT and CDR2 YYEEEE come from the germline V gene. The chain's CDR3 is CASSLVAEPYNEQFF. CDR3 in DNA: TGTGCCAGCAGCTTGGTGGCTGAACCCTACAATGAGCAGTTCTTC. The whole variable domain, remainder taken from reference TRBV5-6 and TRBJ2-1, is DAGVTQSPTHLIKTRGQQVTLRCSPKSGHDTVSWYQQALGQGPQFIFQYYEEEERQRGNFPDRFSGHQFPNYSSELNVNALLLGDSALYLCASSLVAEPYNEQFFGPGTRLTVL.

This clone was seen only a few times. The J gene is TRBJ2-1, the V gene TRBV28, with 7 bases lining up with TRBD2. The length of the CDR3 is 15 residues. The trim removed 6 bases at V and 6 bases at J, leaving 11 bases unmatched. The germline V gene encodes CDR1 MDHEN and CDR2 SYDVKM. This CDR3 is CASRSGGVNGNEQFF. DNA for the CDR3: TGTGCCAGCAGAAGTGGGGGGGTAAATGGCAATGAGCAGTTCTTC.

The chain combines TRBV6-2 or TRBV6-3 with TRBJ2-7; 11 bases align to TRBD2. V shed 4 bases, J shed 3 bases, and the junction held 2 bases outside the gene matches. The CDR3 is 14 residues long. Germline CDR1 is MNHEY and CDR2 is SVGEGT. CDR3 DNA sequence: TGTGCCAGCAGTTCCGGGACTAGCGGCTACGAGCAGTACTTC. Residues: CASSSGTSGYEQYF.

The CDR3 DNA reads TGTGCCAGCAGCTCTCTAGCGGGGGGGCCCCACACAGATACGCAGTATTTT. This sequence encodes CASSSLAGGPHTDTQYF. The rearrangement joins TRBV11-2 to TRBJ2-3; 12 bases are shared with TRBD2. CDR3 length equals 17 residues. J lost 2 bases, V lost 4 bases, and 7 bases had no gene match. CDR1 SGHAT and CDR2 FQNNGV come from the germline V gene.

The rearrangement uses TRBV6-5 and TRBJ1-2; the D gene is possibly TRBD1 (6 bases). The CDR3 is 12 residues long. CDR1 MNHEY and CDR2 SVGAGI come from the germline V gene. Trimming took off 10 bases at V and 4 bases at J, with 13 bases between the two ends. In nucleotides, the CDR3 is TGTGCCATCTCGGGACAATTCTATGGCTACACCTTC. Translation gives CAISGQFYGYTF.

The V and J genes are TRBV6-1 and TRBJ2-1, with TRBD2 matching over 7 bases. With V trimmed by 2 bases and J by 7 bases, 14 bases remained unmatched. CDR1 is MNHNS and CDR2 is SASEGT in the germline V gene. This CDR3 is 17 amino acids long. CDR3 sequence reads: CASSELLGAGPGNEQFF. The CDR3, as DNA: TGTGCCAGCAGTGAACTTTTAGGAGCGGGGCCCGGGAATGAGCAGTTCTTC.

The chain has TRBV4-3 and TRBJ1-5; D not resolved. The CDR3 consists of 14 residues. Trimming removed 1 base from V and 7 bases from J, with 11 bases in between. Germline V gives CDR1 LGHNA, CDR2 YSLEER. CDR3 residues: CASSQGVRNQPQHF. CDR3 in DNA: TGCGCCAGCAGCCAAGGAGTGCGAAACCAGCCCCAGCATTTT.

The V call is TRBV5-1, the J call TRBJ1-1; unclear D gene. V lost 2 bases and J 0 bases, leaving 14 bases between the germline ends. The CDR3 is made up of 16 amino acids. Germline V CDR1 and CDR2: SGHRS, YFSETQ. The CDR3 protein is CASSFGQSTVNTEAFF. As DNA, the CDR3 is TGCGCCAGCAGCTTTGGGCAGAGCACAGTGAACACTGAAGCTTTCTTT.

This clone was seen a single time. The chain uses TRBV5-4 and TRBJ1-2; TRBD1 aligns across 8 bases. Per germline, CDR1 SGHNT and CDR2 YYREEE (reference sequence). The trim removed 3 bases at V and 5 bases at J, leaving 3 bases unmatched. There are 13 residues in the CDR3. The CDR3 sequence: CASSYDRGYGYTF. The CDR3 DNA reads TGTGCCAGCAGCTACGACAGGGGATATGGCTACACCTTC.